The following is a T cell receptor beta chain sequence with its context. This clone's antigen is unknown. No base qualities exist here, and no much larger clone lies one base off it. Collaborating institutions collected whole blood in K2EDTA tubes following their own protocols. For TCRbeta analysis, collaborators shipped samples as frozen whole blood, isolated PBMCs, or DNA extracted from either of those sample types. TCRbeta CDR3 regions were amplified from genomic DNA using the immunoSEQ Assay, a bias-controlled multiplex PCR. The authors processed their data as follows. The number of nucleated cells in each sample was estimated from the amplification of reference gene primers within the assay. To quantify the absolute abundance of each unique TCRbeta CDR3 rearrangement, sequence reads were collapsed and filtered. Productive Simpson clonality was computed per sample as the square root of Simpson's diversity index over productive rearrangements. Entries here come from immuneACCESS through TCRdb and include only in-frame sequences with V and J called. Some clones fail to appear in such tables; in the studies checked, an unresolved V gene covers under half of the shortfall, and the cause of the remainder is unknown. That table furnishes V, J and clone size, whereas the DNA furnished D and trimming. This sample holds 120,000 or so clones; over 75% were observed only once. The top ten hold 16% of the sample.

These data come from a study of blood T cell repertoires in COVID-19 (dated by TCRdb to about 2020). In the study overall: The collaborator samples originated in the United States, Italy and Spain and spanned the acute and convalescent phases of COVID-19. The material from the prospective study consisted of cDNA or gDNA derived from T cells, B-cell-depleted T cells, or PBMCs. The dataset comprised deeply sampled blood TCRbeta repertoires from subjects exposed to, actively infected with, or recovered from COVID-19. The repertoires were made available in a free public database intended to serve as a resource for research on the immune response to SARS-CoV-2. Samples came from the ongoing ImmuneRACE study (first 160 participants) plus 1,254 subjects from 6 global collaborators. Nearly every sample came with metadata listing a de-identified subject ID, COVID-19 status, age in years and sex. Where available, HLA class I and class II types were obtained from metadata supplied by the sample provider rather than from assay-based typing.

The germline V gene sets CDR1 to SNHLY and CDR2 to FYNNEI. The trim is 2 bases for V and 0 bases for J, with a gap of 11 bases between the germline ends. There are 16 amino acids in the CDR3, from cysteine to phenylalanine inclusive. Only the CDR3 part of the read is kept: 48 bases, read in frame from the first base. Broader findings and caveats from the paper: Clinical and demographic metadata were provided uncurated, with the amount varying by source and participant.

The sequence came from a man between 60 and 70 years old with active or convalescent COVID-19. The sample was peripheral blood. The rearrangement joined TRBV2 to TRBJ2-4, with the D gene not confidently named. The CDR3 is CASSERSTLAKNIQYF. The base sequence is TGTGCCAGCAGTGAAAGGTCGACACTAGCCAAAAACATTCAGTACTTC.